This entry concerns a single T cell receptor (beta chain). This receptor's antigen is unknown. No base quality values were provided; no much bigger clone lies one nucleotide off. TCRB CDR3 regions were amplified from around 2.1 ug genomic DNA, or all available DNA if less, using the immunoSEQ assay. For multiplex PCR, 60 forward primers for TCR V beta segments and 13 reverse primers for J beta segments were used. Synthetic control templates were spiked into each sample at limiting dilution to estimate reads per starting template. The Illumina HiSeq System generated 87 bp sequencing reads. As for the authors' bioinformatics: PCR and sequencing errors were removed by a nearest neighbor algorithm that merged closely related sequences. TCR overlap was measured as the percentage of unique tumor TCR beta sequences also present in the same patient's peripheral blood. Here the immuneACCESS table is served through TCRdb, limited to in-frame sequences with V and J called. Missing clones are a known gap in these copies; in checked studies unresolved V genes cover under half, and the rest lacks a known reason. V and J calls and clone size are those listed in that table; D and trimming were worked out from the DNA. The sample table contains 90,000 to 140,000 clones; only one count was recorded for nearly 90% of them. The ten biggest clones cover around 2.6% of the sample.

Interpreted using the paper, the time point label stands for: after dendritic cell vaccination, including at tumor progression/relapse. To be selected, patients needed enough residual fresh-frozen tumor tissue and more than two years of available survival data. None of the glioblastoma patients carried an isocitrate dehydrogenase mutation, although molecular status otherwise varied. PBMC were collected before vaccination, two weeks after the third vaccination, and at tumor progression when it occurred. The Qiagen DNeasy Blood extraction Kit was used for extraction of genomic DNA. The data derive from a study of glioma-infiltrating T cells after dendritic cell vaccination (dated by TCRdb to the mid-2010s). For the study in its entirety: The cohort included some 15 glioblastoma patients drawn from Phase I and II dendritic cell vaccination trials, of whom 9 were newly diagnosed and 6 had recurrent disease. In glioblastoma patients vaccinated with dendritic cells, deep sequencing of TCR beta CDR3 regions served to measure tumor-infiltrating lymphocyte content and to compare repertoires between tumor and blood. Three intradermal dendritic cell vaccine injections were administered to patients at biweekly intervals in the arm below the axilla. Between the early 2000s and the early 2010s, patients were given autologous tumor lysate-pulsed dendritic cell vaccination. TCR sequencing metrics, including TIL content and tumor-blood repertoire overlap, were correlated with survival after dendritic cell vaccination. The vaccine consisted of monocyte-derived dendritic cells cultured approximately 7 days with IL-4 and GM-CSF, then pulsed overnight with autologous tumor lysate. What the study reported, not specific to this receptor: Higher estimated pretreatment TIL content predicted longer time to progression and overall survival after dendritic cell vaccination. The three-group TCR overlap response model was characterized as speculative, and prospective validation of the model was stated to be required. The cohort was small and heterogeneous, few patients had complete blood and tumor sets, and even fewer had initial-recurrent tumor pairs. TCR clonality showed no direct relationship with survival, which suggests that a diverse polyclonal response may matter.

Sequences SGHDT (CDR1) and YYEEEE (CDR2) are obtained from the germline V gene. The CDR3 numbers 15 residues from cysteine through phenylalanine. Only the CDR3 DNA is retained, 45 bases long and in frame from the first base. V is reduced by 2 bases and J by 0 bases, leaving a spacing of 11 bases between them. The sequence derives from a human donor with glioblastoma. The sequencing used blood, collected after dendritic cell vaccination. The rearrangement combines TRBV5-6 with TRBJ1-1; TRBD1 is perhaps the D gene, given 5 matching bases. In nucleotide form, the sequence is TGTGCCAGCAGCTTCTATGACAGCTTGAACACTGAAGCTTTCTTT. This is translated as CASSFYDSLNTEAFF.